The rows below give T cell receptor beta chains drawn from one sample of a study of multiple sclerosis patients with progressive multifocal leukoencephalopathy. Assay used: immunoSEQ multiplex PCR; TCRdb lists only in-frame clones, some missing. This table holds some 31,000 clones, roughly 87% found once. Sample: PBMCs, taken from a patient treated with natalizumab. Receptor source: a human donor with progressive multifocal leukoencephalopathy. Both conserved end residues are part of each CDR3. D genes are given only for firm matches. The listing skips clone size in some rows; elsewhere it reads once, few, many or a size class.

CDR3aa: CATSGLGALGNTEAFF
CDR3nt: TGTGCCACCAGCGGTCTCGGGGCTTTAGGGAACACTGAAGCTTTCTTT
j_gene: TRBJ1-1
abundance: -
v_gene: TRBV15
d_gene: -

CDR3aa: CASSLTLGTGTDTQYF
CDR3nt: TGTGCCAGCAGCTTAACGTTAGGGACAGGGACAGATACGCAGTATTTT
j_gene: TRBJ2-3
abundance: -
v_gene: TRBV7-3
d_gene: TRBD1

CDR3aa: CASSQGGTVNYGYTF
CDR3nt: TGTGCCAGCAGTCAAGGCGGGACAGTCAACTATGGCTACACCTTC
j_gene: TRBJ1-2
abundance: -
v_gene: TRBV2
d_gene: TRBD1

CDR3aa: CASSLPTGSVDYGYTF
CDR3nt: TGTGCCAGCAGCCTTCCCACCGGGTCGGTTGACTATGGCTACACCTTC
j_gene: TRBJ1-2
abundance: -
v_gene: TRBV16
d_gene: -

CDR3aa: CASSSEGNQPQHF
CDR3nt: TGTGCCAGCAGCTCGGAGGGCAATCAGCCCCAGCATTTT
j_gene: TRBJ1-5
abundance: -
v_gene: TRBV7-2
d_gene: -

CDR3aa: CASSDRVTGELFF
CDR3nt: TGCGCCAGCAGTGATAGGGTCACCGGGGAGCTGTTTTTT
j_gene: TRBJ2-2
abundance: -
v_gene: TRBV10-1
d_gene: -

CDR3aa: CAWGQRGVGGKNYGYTF
CDR3nt: TGTGCCTGGGGACAGCGAGGGGTCGGGGGAAAGAACTATGGCTACACCTTC
j_gene: TRBJ1-2
abundance: -
v_gene: TRBV30
d_gene: -

CDR3aa: CASSQGDYAEAFF
CDR3nt: TGTGCCAGCAGTCAAGGAGATTACGCTGAAGCTTTCTTT
j_gene: TRBJ1-1
abundance: -
v_gene: TRBV7-2
d_gene: -

CDR3aa: CASSIRTENTEAFF
CDR3nt: TGTGCCAGCAGCATCCGGACAGAGAACACTGAAGCTTTCTTT
j_gene: TRBJ1-1
abundance: -
v_gene: TRBV11-1
d_gene: -

CDR3aa: CASMDDTGELFF
CDR3nt: TGCGCCAGCATGGATGACACCGGGGAGCTGTTTTTT
j_gene: TRBJ2-2
abundance: -
v_gene: TRBV10-2
d_gene: -

CDR3aa: CSVVGEGGAEAFF
CDR3nt: TGCAGCGTTGTGGGGGAGGGGGGGGCTGAAGCTTTCTTT
j_gene: TRBJ1-1
abundance: few
v_gene: TRBV29-1
d_gene: -

CDR3aa: CASDRDRGNQPQHF
CDR3nt: TGTGCCAGTGACCGGGACAGGGGCAATCAGCCCCAGCATTTT
j_gene: TRBJ1-5
abundance: -
v_gene: TRBV6-1
d_gene: TRBD1

CDR3aa: CASSPHAGQLTGELFF
CDR3nt: TGTGCCAGCAGCCCCCATGCGGGACAACTCACCGGGGAGCTGTTTTTT
j_gene: TRBJ2-2
abundance: once
v_gene: TRBV2
d_gene: -

CDR3aa: CASMGRLNTEAFF
CDR3nt: TGCGCCAGCATGGGCAGACTGAACACTGAAGCTTTCTTT
j_gene: TRBJ1-1
abundance: -
v_gene: TRBV5-1
d_gene: -

CDR3aa: CAWSVGGRVSYEQYF
CDR3nt: TGTGCCTGGAGTGTGGGTGGCAGGGTCTCCTACGAGCAGTACTTC
j_gene: TRBJ2-7
abundance: -
v_gene: TRBV30
d_gene: -

CDR3aa: CASSLGADTQYF
CDR3nt: TGTGCCAGCAGTTTAGGTGCAGATACGCAGTATTTT
j_gene: TRBJ2-3
abundance: once
v_gene: TRBV28
d_gene: -

CDR3aa: CASSFKDEQFF
CDR3nt: TGTGCCAGCAGCTTCAAAGATGAGCAGTTCTTC
j_gene: TRBJ2-1
abundance: -
v_gene: TRBV5-5
d_gene: -

CDR3aa: CAISETSYNEQFF
CDR3nt: TGTGCCATCAGTGAGACGAGCTACAATGAGCAGTTCTTC
j_gene: TRBJ2-1
abundance: -
v_gene: TRBV10-3
d_gene: -

CDR3aa: CASSFGRVPFYNEQFF
CDR3nt: TGTGCCAGCAGTTTCGGCAGGGTCCCTTTTTACAATGAGCAGTTCTTC
j_gene: TRBJ2-1
abundance: once
v_gene: TRBV28
d_gene: -

CDR3aa: CASSQELADVYNEQFF
CDR3nt: TGCGCCAGCAGCCAAGAGCTAGCAGACGTCTACAATGAGCAGTTCTTC
j_gene: TRBJ2-1
abundance: few
v_gene: TRBV4-1
d_gene: -

CDR3aa: CASSQGIPDTQYF
CDR3nt: TGCGCCAGCAGCCAAGGGATCCCAGATACGCAGTATTTT
j_gene: TRBJ2-3
abundance: -
v_gene: TRBV4-3
d_gene: -

CDR3aa: CASRGNTEAFF
CDR3nt: TGTGCCAGCAGGGGAAACACTGAAGCTTTCTTT
j_gene: TRBJ1-1
abundance: -
v_gene: TRBV7-8
d_gene: -

CDR3aa: CASMAGSDTQYF
CDR3nt: TGTGCCAGTATGGCGGGATCAGATACGCAGTATTTT
j_gene: TRBJ2-3
abundance: -
v_gene: TRBV19
d_gene: -

CDR3aa: CASSQLGFYNEQFF
CDR3nt: TGTGCCAGCAGCCAACTAGGCTTCTACAATGAGCAGTTCTTC
j_gene: TRBJ2-1
abundance: -
v_gene: TRBV7-2
d_gene: -

CDR3aa: CASSLDPGPPYEQYF
CDR3nt: TGTGCCAGCAGCTTGGATCCGGGGCCCCCCTACGAGCAGTACTTC
j_gene: TRBJ2-7
abundance: -
v_gene: TRBV5-8
d_gene: -

CDR3aa: CASSLGWGGYEQYF
CDR3nt: TGCGCCAGCAGCTTGGGGTGGGGCGGCTACGAGCAGTACTTC
j_gene: TRBJ2-7
abundance: -
v_gene: TRBV5-1
d_gene: -

CDR3aa: CSVEASGKYNEQFF
CDR3nt: TGCAGCGTTGAAGCTAGCGGGAAGTACAATGAGCAGTTCTTC
j_gene: TRBJ2-1
abundance: -
v_gene: TRBV29-1
d_gene: TRBD2

CDR3aa: CASSPRVDRSEKLFF
CDR3nt: TGTGCCAGCAGCCCTCGGGTAGACAGGTCAGAAAAACTGTTTTTT
j_gene: TRBJ1-4
abundance: -
v_gene: TRBV7-9
d_gene: -

CDR3aa: CASSRTGFTDTQYF
CDR3nt: TGCGCCAGCAGTAGGACAGGATTCACAGATACGCAGTATTTT
j_gene: TRBJ2-3
abundance: -
v_gene: TRBV5-1
d_gene: TRBD1

CDR3aa: CASSNPDQPQHF
CDR3nt: TGTGCCAGCAGTAATCCTGATCAGCCCCAGCATTTT
j_gene: TRBJ1-5
abundance: -
v_gene: TRBV6-5
d_gene: -

CDR3aa: CASSYRQGASGGYTF
CDR3nt: TGTGCCAGCAGTTACCGACAGGGGGCATCGGGCGGCTACACCTTC
j_gene: TRBJ1-2
abundance: -
v_gene: TRBV27
d_gene: TRBD1

CDR3aa: CASSDQQGSNEQFF
CDR3nt: TGTGCCAGCAGCGACCAACAGGGCTCCAATGAGCAGTTCTTC
j_gene: TRBJ2-1
abundance: -
v_gene: TRBV11-3
d_gene: -

CDR3aa: CASSSDGSFYNSPLHF
CDR3nt: TGTGCCAGCAGCTCCGACGGTTCCTTCTATAATTCACCCCTCCACTTT
j_gene: TRBJ1-6
abundance: -
v_gene: TRBV5-4
d_gene: -

CDR3aa: CASFLGQINNSPLHF
CDR3nt: TGTGCCAGCTTCTTGGGACAGATAAATAATTCACCCCTCCACTTT
j_gene: TRBJ1-6
abundance: -
v_gene: TRBV6-6
d_gene: TRBD1

CDR3aa: CASSSSPGFPGTDTQYF
CDR3nt: TGTGCCAGCAGTTCCTCTCCGGGATTCCCTGGGACAGATACGCAGTATTTT
j_gene: TRBJ2-3
abundance: -
v_gene: TRBV28
d_gene: -

CDR3aa: CASRGGPPNEAFF
CDR3nt: TGTGCCAGCAGGGGGGGACCGCCCAATGAAGCTTTCTTT
j_gene: TRBJ1-1
abundance: -
v_gene: TRBV6-6
d_gene: -

CDR3aa: CASSLRQGSQPQHF
CDR3nt: TGTGCCAGCAGCCTAAGACAGGGATCGCAGCCCCAGCATTTT
j_gene: TRBJ1-5
abundance: -
v_gene: TRBV7-6
d_gene: TRBD1

CDR3aa: CASMEQQGSPEAFF
CDR3nt: TGTGCCAGCATGGAGCAACAGGGGAGCCCTGAAGCTTTCTTT
j_gene: TRBJ1-1
abundance: once
v_gene: TRBV6-5
d_gene: TRBD1

CDR3aa: CSAGGGTGSFTEAFF
CDR3nt: TGCAGCGCCGGAGGTGGGACAGGCTCTTTCACTGAAGCTTTCTTT
j_gene: TRBJ1-1
abundance: -
v_gene: TRBV29-1
d_gene: TRBD1

CDR3aa: CASSIEGGAYEQYF
CDR3nt: TGTGCCAGTAGTATAGAGGGTGGAGCCTACGAGCAGTACTTC
j_gene: TRBJ2-7
abundance: -
v_gene: TRBV19
d_gene: -

CDR3aa: CASSQDPGVNTEAFF
CDR3nt: TGCGCCAGCAGCCAAGACCCAGGGGTGAACACTGAAGCTTTCTTT
j_gene: TRBJ1-1
abundance: -
v_gene: TRBV4-3
d_gene: -

CDR3aa: CASSLQPASGSYEQYF
CDR3nt: TGTGCCAGCAGCTTACAACCGGCTAGCGGGAGTTATGAGCAGTACTTC
j_gene: TRBJ2-7
abundance: -
v_gene: TRBV7-6
d_gene: TRBD2

CDR3aa: CASSLARSGYNEQFF
CDR3nt: TGCGCCAGCAGCTTGGCGCGAAGCGGATACAATGAGCAGTTCTTC
j_gene: TRBJ2-1
abundance: -
v_gene: TRBV5-1
d_gene: -

CDR3aa: CASSLRDSDANYGYTF
CDR3nt: TGTGCCAGCAGCTTAAGGGACAGTGACGCTAACTATGGCTACACCTTC
j_gene: TRBJ1-2
abundance: -
v_gene: TRBV7-9
d_gene: TRBD1

CDR3aa: CASSLDELANIQYF
CDR3nt: TGTGCCAGCAGCTTAGATGAGCTAGCAAACATTCAGTACTTC
j_gene: TRBJ2-4
abundance: -
v_gene: TRBV7-2
d_gene: -

CDR3aa: CAWEPGTGGFGSNQPQHF
CDR3nt: TGTGCCTGGGAACCCGGGACAGGGGGCTTCGGGAGCAATCAGCCCCAGCATTTT
j_gene: TRBJ1-5
abundance: -
v_gene: TRBV30
d_gene: TRBD1

CDR3aa: CSGLADYEQYF
CDR3nt: TGCAGTGGATTAGCGGACTACGAGCAGTACTTC
j_gene: TRBJ2-7
abundance: -
v_gene: TRBV20-1
d_gene: -

CDR3aa: CASSLEGKNTEAFF
CDR3nt: TGTGCCAGCAGCTTAGAGGGGAAGAACACTGAAGCTTTCTTT
j_gene: TRBJ1-1
abundance: -
v_gene: TRBV7-9
d_gene: -

CDR3aa: CASSRQDYGYTF
CDR3nt: TGTGCCAGTAGTAGACAGGACTATGGCTACACCTTC
j_gene: TRBJ1-2
abundance: few
v_gene: TRBV19
d_gene: -

CDR3aa: CASSLGPMNTEAFF
CDR3nt: TGTGCCAGCAGCTTGGGGCCCATGAACACTGAAGCTTTCTTT
j_gene: TRBJ1-1
abundance: -
v_gene: TRBV5-5
d_gene: -

CDR3aa: CAWSPWGRANYEQYF
CDR3nt: TGTGCCTGGAGCCCCTGGGGCAGGGCCAACTACGAGCAGTACTTC
j_gene: TRBJ2-7
abundance: -
v_gene: TRBV30
d_gene: -

CDR3aa: CASSLLPAGRGGYTF
CDR3nt: TGTGCCAGCAGTTTACTACCCGCGGGAAGGGGTGGCTACACCTTC
j_gene: TRBJ1-2
abundance: -
v_gene: TRBV28
d_gene: -

CDR3aa: CASSRQTGSDYGYTF
CDR3nt: TGCGCCAGCAGCCGTCAGACAGGGAGCGACTATGGCTACACCTTC
j_gene: TRBJ1-2
abundance: -
v_gene: TRBV4-3
d_gene: TRBD1